A single sample gave rise to the 8 T cell receptor beta chains below, sequenced in a study of blood T cells in healthy people across ages. A second PCR of about 6 to 12 cycles used a sample-barcoded 5' primer and a J-beta primer mix. TCRdb recomputed calls from the 5' RACE reads with MiXCR, one row per CDR3 protein. The sample consists of hundreds of thousands of distinct CDR3 sequences, 45% to 50% of them appearing once. The material sequenced was blood. These receptors all stem from an older woman in good health.

This clonotype was counted only a few times. V gene TRBV5-5 combines with J gene TRBJ1-5; TRBD1 matches at 7 bases. Germline values: CDR1 SGHKS, CDR2 YYEKEE (reference sequence). J was trimmed by 4 bases and V by 4 bases; bases with no gene match: 11. The CDR3 extends over 16 amino acids. The CDR3 here is CASSEGTATGNQPQHF. The CDR3 bases are TGTGCCAGCAGCGAAGGGACAGCGACAGGGAATCAGCCCCAGCATTTT.

CDR3 bases: TGTGCCAGCGGCTCGGGACGGACCTACGAGCAGTACTTC. Its protein is CASGSGRTYEQYF. This rearrangement joins TRBV27 to TRBJ2-7; TRBD1 or TRBD2 may be the D gene (5 bases each). V lost 8 bases and J lost 2, with 13 bases in between. The CDR3 totals 13 residues. In germline, CDR1 is MNHEY, CDR2 SMNVEV (reference sequence).

This chain uses TRBV6-5 with TRBJ2-3; TRBD2 aligns across 11 bases. CDR1 and CDR2 from the germline V gene are MNHEY and SVGAGI. V dropped 6 bases and J dropped 5; count of bases not matched to a gene: 4. CDR3 length: 14 amino acids. The CDR3 region is CASRTSGIQDTQYF. CDR3 coding DNA: TGTGCCAGCAGGACTAGCGGGATACAAGATACGCAGTATTTT.

Worth noting for this clonotype: Possible read error: a much larger clone is one base away. The rearrangement joins TRBV20-1 to TRBJ2-5, with 8 positions matching TRBD2. The CDR3 covers 16 residues. V trimming: 2 bases; J trimming: 2 bases; junction bases outside the gene matches: 10. CDR1 is DFQATT and CDR2 is SNEGSKA in the germline V gene (reference sequence). CDR3 nucleotide sequence: TGCAGTGCTAGAATTCTGCGGGAGGCCACGCAAGAGACCCAGTACTTC. Translation gives CSARILREATQETQYF.

This clonotype has only a few counts. This chain connects TRBV27 to TRBJ2-7; D is ambiguous. Trimming took off 6 bases at V and 2 bases at J, with 11 bases between the two ends. Per germline, CDR1 MNHEY and CDR2 SMNVEV (reference sequence). There are 13 residues in the CDR3. Here the CDR3 reads CASSIHGPYEQYF. The CDR3 coding sequence is TGTGCCAGCAGCATTCACGGACCCTACGAGCAGTACTTC.

The chain uses TRBV9 and TRBJ1-3; D call uncertain. Per the germline V gene, CDR1 is SGDLS and CDR2 is YYNGEE. The germline V and J ends were trimmed by 0 bases and 3 bases, with 4 bases remaining between them. The CDR3 length is 13 residues. This CDR3 reads CASSVDDGNTIYF. CDR3 in DNA: TGTGCCAGCAGCGTAGACGATGGAAACACCATATATTTT.

The V call is TRBV4-3, the J call TRBJ2-6; D gene unclear. Trimming stripped 0 bases from V and 2 bases from J, with 11 bases between. Per the germline V gene, CDR1 is LGHNA and CDR2 is YSLEER. This CDR3 comprises 17 residues. DNA of the CDR3: TGCGCCAGCAGCCAAGAGAGTTTGGGTACTGGGGCCAACGTCCTGACTTTC. It specifies CASSQESLGTGANVLTF.

V and J are TRBV6-6 and TRBJ2-1, with a weak D call TRBD1 (8 bases). The end of the DNA aligns better with TRBJ2-7, so the J call may be wrong. Germline V gene sequence: CDR1 MNHNY, CDR2 SVGAGI (reference sequence). This CDR3 comprises 16 residues. The DNA for the CDR3 is TGTGCCAGCAGTTACCCCGGGGGGCAGGGGGCCAATGAGCAGTACTTC. Translating gives CASSYPGGQGANEQYF.